This T cell receptor (beta chain) was sequenced in a study of blood T cell repertoires in COVID-19. Study as a whole: Material from acute and convalescent COVID-19 was sourced from the United States, Italy and Spain. The analysed material was cDNA or gDNA that came from T cells, B-cell-depleted T cells, or PBMCs.

Authors' methods: Amplifying reference gene primers gave estimates of nucleated cell counts. TCRdb's copy holds only in-frame clones and misses some; the assay was immunoSEQ multiplex PCR. V, J and clone size derive from that table, while D and trimming were established from the DNA sequence. The sample lists 60,000 to 65,000 clones, 65% to 80% occurring once. This CDR3 contains 16 residues. The rearrangement uses TRBV21-1 and TRBJ1-2. TRBV21-1 is a pseudogene. The specimen sequenced was peripheral blood. The TCR was taken from a woman older than 75 with active or convalescent COVID-19. The CDR3 region is CASSTRTDRGLYGYTF. The CDR3, as DNA: TGTGCCAGCAGCACCCGGACGGACCGAGGGCTCTATGGCTACACCTTC.